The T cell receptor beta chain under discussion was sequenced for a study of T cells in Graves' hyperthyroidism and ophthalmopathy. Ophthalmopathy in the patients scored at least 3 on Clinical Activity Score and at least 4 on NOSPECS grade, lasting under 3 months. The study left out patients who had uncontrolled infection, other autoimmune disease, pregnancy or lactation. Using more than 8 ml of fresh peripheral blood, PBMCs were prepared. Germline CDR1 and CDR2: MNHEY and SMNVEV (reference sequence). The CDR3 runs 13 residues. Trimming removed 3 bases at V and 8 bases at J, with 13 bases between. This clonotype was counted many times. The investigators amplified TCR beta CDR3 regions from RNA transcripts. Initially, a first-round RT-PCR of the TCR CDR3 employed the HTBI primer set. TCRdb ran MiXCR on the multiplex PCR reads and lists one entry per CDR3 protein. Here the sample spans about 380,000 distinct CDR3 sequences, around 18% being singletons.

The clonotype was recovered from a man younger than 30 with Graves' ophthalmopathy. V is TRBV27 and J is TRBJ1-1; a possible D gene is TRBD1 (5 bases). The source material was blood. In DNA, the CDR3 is TGTGCCAGCAGTTTTGGGACGGGATTAGAAGCTTTCTTT. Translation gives CASSFGTGLEAFF.